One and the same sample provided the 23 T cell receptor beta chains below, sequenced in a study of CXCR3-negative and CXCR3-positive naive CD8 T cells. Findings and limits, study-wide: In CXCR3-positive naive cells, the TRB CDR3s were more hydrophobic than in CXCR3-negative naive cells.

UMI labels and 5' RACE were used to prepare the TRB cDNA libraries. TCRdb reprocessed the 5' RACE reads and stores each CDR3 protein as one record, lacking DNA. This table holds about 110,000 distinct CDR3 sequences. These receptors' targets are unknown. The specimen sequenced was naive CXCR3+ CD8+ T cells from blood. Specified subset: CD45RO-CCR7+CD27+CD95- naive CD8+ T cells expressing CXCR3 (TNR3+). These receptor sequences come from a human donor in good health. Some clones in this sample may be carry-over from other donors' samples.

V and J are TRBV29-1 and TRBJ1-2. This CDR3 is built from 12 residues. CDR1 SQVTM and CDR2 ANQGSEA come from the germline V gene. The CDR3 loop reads CSGLTENYGYTF.

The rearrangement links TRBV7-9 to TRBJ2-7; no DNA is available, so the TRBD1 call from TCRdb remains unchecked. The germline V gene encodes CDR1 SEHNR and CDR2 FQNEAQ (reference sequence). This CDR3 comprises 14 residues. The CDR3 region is CASSWDSSPYEQYF.

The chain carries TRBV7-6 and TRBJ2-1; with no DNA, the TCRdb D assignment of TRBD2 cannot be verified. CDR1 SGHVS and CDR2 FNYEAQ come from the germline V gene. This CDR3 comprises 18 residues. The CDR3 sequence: CASSLDARLAGSYNEQFF.

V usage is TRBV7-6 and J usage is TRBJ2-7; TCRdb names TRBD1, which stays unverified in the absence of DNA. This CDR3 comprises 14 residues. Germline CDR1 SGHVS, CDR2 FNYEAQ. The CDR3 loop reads CASSPRDGSYEQYF. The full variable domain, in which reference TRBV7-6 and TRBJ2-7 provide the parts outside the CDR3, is GAGVSQSPRYKVTKRGQDVALRCDPISGHVSLYWYRQALGQGPEFLTYFNYEAQQDKSGLPNDRFSAERPEGSISTLTIQRTEQRDSAMYRCASSPRDGSYEQYFGPGTRLTVT.

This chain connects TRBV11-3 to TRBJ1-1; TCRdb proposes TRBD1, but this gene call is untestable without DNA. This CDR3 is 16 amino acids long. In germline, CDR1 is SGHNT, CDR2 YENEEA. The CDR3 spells CASSTWTEGGNTEAFF.

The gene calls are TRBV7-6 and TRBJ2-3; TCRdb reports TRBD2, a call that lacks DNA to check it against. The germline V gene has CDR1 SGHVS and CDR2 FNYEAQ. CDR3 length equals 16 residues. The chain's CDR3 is CASSLGPSGATDTQYF.

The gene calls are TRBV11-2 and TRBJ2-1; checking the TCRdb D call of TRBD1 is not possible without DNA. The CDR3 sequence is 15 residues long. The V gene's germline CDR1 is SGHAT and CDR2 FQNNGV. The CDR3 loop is CASSLAWGGANEQFF.

CDR3 sequence: CASSLLGTEEAFF. This chain links TRBV7-9 with TRBJ1-1; TCRdb picks TRBD1, but there is no DNA to check that call. Germline CDR1 and CDR2: SEHNR and FQNEAQ (reference sequence). This CDR3 region has 13 residues.

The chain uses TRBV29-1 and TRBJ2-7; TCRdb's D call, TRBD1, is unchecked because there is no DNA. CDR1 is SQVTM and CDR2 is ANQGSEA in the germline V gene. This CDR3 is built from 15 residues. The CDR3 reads CSVEDHGQGSSEQYF.

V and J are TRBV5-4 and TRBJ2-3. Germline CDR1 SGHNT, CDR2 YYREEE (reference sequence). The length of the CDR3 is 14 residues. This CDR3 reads CASSTGPTTDTQYF.

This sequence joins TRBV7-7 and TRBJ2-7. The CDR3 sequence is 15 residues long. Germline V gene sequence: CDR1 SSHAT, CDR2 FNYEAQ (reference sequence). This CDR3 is CASSSSWGLGYEQYF. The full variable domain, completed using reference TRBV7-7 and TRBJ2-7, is GAGVSQSPRYKVTKRGQDVTLRCDPISSHATLYWYQQALGQGPEFLTYFNYEAQPDKSGLPSDRFSAERPEGSISTLTIQRTEQRDSAMYRCASSSSWGLGYEQYFGPGTRLTVT.

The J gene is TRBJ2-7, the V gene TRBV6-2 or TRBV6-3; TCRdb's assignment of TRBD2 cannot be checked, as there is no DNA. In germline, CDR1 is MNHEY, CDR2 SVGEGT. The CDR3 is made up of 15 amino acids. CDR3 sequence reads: CASSIGGVRVGEQYF.

The CDR3 here is CAISESWIAGNTDTQYF. The gene calls are TRBV10-3 and TRBJ2-3; absent DNA, TCRdb's TRBD2 call cannot be checked. The CDR3 extends over 17 amino acids. Germline V gene data show CDR1 as ENHRY and CDR2 as SYGVKD.

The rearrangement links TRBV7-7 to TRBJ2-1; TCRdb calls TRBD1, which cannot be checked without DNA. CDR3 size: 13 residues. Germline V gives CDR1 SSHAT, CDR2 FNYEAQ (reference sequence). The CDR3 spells CASSPGGWNEQFF.

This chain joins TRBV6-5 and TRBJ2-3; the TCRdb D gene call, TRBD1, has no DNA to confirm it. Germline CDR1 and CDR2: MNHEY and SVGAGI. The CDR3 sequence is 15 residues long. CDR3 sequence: CASSPRGVNTDTQYF.

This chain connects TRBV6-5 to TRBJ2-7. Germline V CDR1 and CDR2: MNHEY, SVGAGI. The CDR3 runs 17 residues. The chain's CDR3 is CASSFRGLETDGYEQYF.

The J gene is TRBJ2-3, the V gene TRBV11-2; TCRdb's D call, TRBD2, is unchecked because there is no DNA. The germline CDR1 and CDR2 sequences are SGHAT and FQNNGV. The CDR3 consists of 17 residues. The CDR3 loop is CASSLDGLAGATDTQYF.

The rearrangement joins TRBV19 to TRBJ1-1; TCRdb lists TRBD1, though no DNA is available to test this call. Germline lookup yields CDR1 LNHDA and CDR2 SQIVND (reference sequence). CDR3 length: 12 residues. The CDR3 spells CASEQGRTEAFF.

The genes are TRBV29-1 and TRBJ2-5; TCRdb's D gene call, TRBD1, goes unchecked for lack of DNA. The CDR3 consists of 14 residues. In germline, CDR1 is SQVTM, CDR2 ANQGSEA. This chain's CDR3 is CSVIPGQTQETQYF.

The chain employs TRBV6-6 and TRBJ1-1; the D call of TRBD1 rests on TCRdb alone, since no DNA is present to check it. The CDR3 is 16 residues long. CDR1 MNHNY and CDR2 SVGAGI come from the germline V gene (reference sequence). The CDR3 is CASSYDRSFYNTEAFF.

This chain's CDR3 is CASTSTEETEAFF. The chain is built from TRBV19 and TRBJ1-1. Germline values: CDR1 LNHDA, CDR2 SQIVND (reference sequence). This CDR3 has 13 amino acids.

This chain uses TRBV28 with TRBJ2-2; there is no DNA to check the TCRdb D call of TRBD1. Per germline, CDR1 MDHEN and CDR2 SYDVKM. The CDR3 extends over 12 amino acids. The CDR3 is CATQGDTGELFF. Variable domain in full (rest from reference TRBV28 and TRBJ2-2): DVKVTQSSRYLVKRTGEKVFLECVQDMDHENMFWYRQDPGLGLRLIYFSYDVKMKEKGDIPEGYSVSREKKERFSLILESASTNQTSMYLCATQGDTGELFFGEGSRLTVL.

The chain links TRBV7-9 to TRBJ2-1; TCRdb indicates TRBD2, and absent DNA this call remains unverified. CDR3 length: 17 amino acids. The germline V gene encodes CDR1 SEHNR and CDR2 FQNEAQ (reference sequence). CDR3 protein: CASSLATSGGGFDEQFF.